These 10 T cell receptor beta chains originate from one sample sequenced in a study of control samples from healthy donors and cancer patients. Assay used: immunoSEQ multiplex PCR; TCRdb lists only in-frame clones, some missing. This table holds some 200,000 clones, around 94% found once. The specimen sequenced was blood. These receptors came from a man between 45 and 60 years old in good health.

The rearrangement links TRBV23-1 to TRBJ1-2; D gene ambiguous. TRBV23-1 is labeled an ORF, and its function is uncertain. V lost 6 bases and J 8 bases, leaving 13 bases between the germline ends. This CDR3 contains 12 residues. Here the CDR3 reads CASRETSGGYTF. For the CDR3, the DNA is TGCGCCAGCAGGGAAACATCGGGCGGCTACACCTTC.

The chain combines TRBV5-1 with TRBJ1-2; 12 nucleotides align to TRBD1. The CDR3 has 14 residues. CDR1 and CDR2 from the germline V gene are SGHRS and YFSETQ. V was clipped by 4 bases and J by 8 bases; unmatched bases: 6. CDR3 DNA sequence: TGCGCCAGCAGCGAAGGGACAGGGGGCAGCGGCTACACCTTC. Translated, it gives CASSEGTGGSGYTF.

The rearrangement joins TRBV14 to TRBJ1-2, with D possibly matching TRBD1 (6 bases). V was cut by 2 bases and J by 8 bases, with 9 bases left in between. CDR1 is SGHDN, CDR2 FVKESK, per germline. This CDR3 is built from 12 residues. Here the CDR3 DNA reads TGTGCCAGCAGCCAACAGGGGATGGGCTACACCTTC. As protein: CASSQQGMGYTF.

This chain's CDR3 is CASEGATGNTIYF. CDR3 sequence (DNA): TGTGCCAGTGAAGGGGCTACTGGAAACACCATATATTTT. The chain has TRBV19 and TRBJ1-3, with a tentative D call TRBD1 (5 bases). This CDR3 has 13 residues. V lost 8 bases and J lost 2, with 10 bases in between. Germline values: CDR1 LNHDA, CDR2 SQIVND (reference sequence).

The gene calls are TRBV28 and TRBJ1-5; 7 bases align to TRBD1. CDR3 length equals 15 residues. Germline V gene data show CDR1 as MDHEN and CDR2 as SYDVKM. With V trimmed by 6 bases and J by 6 bases, 11 bases remained unmatched. This CDR3 is CASSLTGDKGQPQHF. For the CDR3, the DNA is TGTGCCAGCAGCCTCACAGGGGATAAGGGTCAGCCCCAGCATTTT.

The rearrangement links TRBV18 to TRBJ1-3, with 9 positions matching TRBD1. Germline assignment: CDR1 KGHSH and CDR2 LQKENI. V shed 3 bases and J 8 bases; nucleotides not matched to a gene: 11. This CDR3 region has 16 residues. The CDR3 spells CASSPRTGQGVDTIYF. CDR3 DNA sequence: TGTGCCAGCTCACCCCGTACGGGACAGGGTGTGGACACCATATATTTT.

This rearrangement joins TRBV5-1 to TRBJ2-1; D is ambiguous. CDR3 length equals 12 residues. V gave up 2 bases and J gave up 3 bases, with 3 bases separating them. Germline CDR1 is SGHRS and CDR2 is YFSETQ. The CDR3 DNA reads as TGCGCCAGCAGCTTTAACTACAATGAGCAGTTCTTC. This codes for CASSFNYNEQFF.

The rearrangement uses TRBV29-1 and TRBJ2-5, with TRBD1 identical over 7 bases. This CDR3 contains 15 residues. Looked up from germline, CDR1 is SQVTM and CDR2 is ANQGSEA. After removal of 0 bases from V and 0 bases from J, the junction contained 4 bases not matched to a gene. CDR3 in DNA: TGCAGCGTTGAAGAAGAAGGGGGCAACCAAGAGACCCAGTACTTC. Encoded protein: CSVEEEGGNQETQYF.

V is TRBV6-5 and J is TRBJ1-1; D gene uncertain. Germline values: CDR1 MNHEY, CDR2 SVGAGI. This CDR3 has 11 amino acids. V lost 8 bases and J lost 0, with 4 bases in between. CDR3 region: CASFMNTEAFF. The CDR3 bases are TGTGCCAGCTTCATGAACACTGAAGCTTTCTTT.

This chain uses TRBV6-6 with TRBJ2-5; TRBD2 matches at 7 bases. With 2 bases clipped from V and 5 bases from J, the junction kept 8 bases outside the gene matches. Per germline, CDR1 MNHNY and CDR2 SVGAGI (reference sequence). The CDR3 runs 15 residues. As DNA, the CDR3 is TGTGCCAGCAGTTACCTGGGCGCGGGAGTGGAGACCCAGTACTTC. It specifies CASSYLGAGVETQYF.